This passage covers 6 T cell receptor beta chains from one sample sequenced in a study of response to subunit inactivated influenza vaccine. TCRdb analysed the RT-PCR reads with MiXCR anew, one entry per CDR3 protein. The sample comprises fewer than 700,000 distinct CDR3 sequences, 10% to 15% of which are singletons, and about an eighth rests with the top ten. This specimen consisted of PBMCs from blood, obtained roughly 6 weeks after vaccination. Receptors were obtained from a man in his forties or fifties who received an inactivated influenza vaccine.

To note about this clonotype: The conserved closing phenylalanine or tryptophan is absent in this CDR3, likely reflecting a read error. The chain combines TRBV20-1 with TRBJ1-1, with D hard to call. The ends were cut back, 0 bases at V and 0 bases at J, with 11 bases in the middle. This CDR3 spans 15 amino acids. Germline assignment: CDR1 DFQATT and CDR2 SNEGSKA (reference sequence). CDR3 sequence reads: CSARDPTVMNTEAFY. CDR3 in DNA: TGCAGTGCTAGAGATCCCACTGTGATGAACACTGAAGCTTTCTAT.

This clonotype was counted ten times or more. The chain uses TRBV7-9 and TRBJ2-1, with 13 nucleotides matching TRBD2. Germline V gene data show CDR1 as SEHNR and CDR2 as FQNEAQ (reference sequence). CDR3 length: 14 amino acids. V shed 5 bases and J 9 bases; nucleotides not matched to a gene: 4. The CDR3 sequence is CASSRGLAGSEQFF. The DNA for the CDR3 is TGTGCCAGCAGCCGGGGACTAGCGGGGAGTGAGCAGTTCTTC.

This clonotype was observed a handful of times. The chain combines TRBV12-3 or TRBV12-4 with TRBJ1-2; a weak D match, TRBD1 (5 bases). CDR3 length: 17 amino acids. V lost 6 bases and J 5 bases, leaving 25 bases between the germline ends. The CDR3: CASRPGAESGIGYGYTF. In nucleotides, the CDR3 is TGTGCCAGCAGGCCCGGGGCGGAATCCGGGATAGGATATGGCTACACCTTC.

The sample holds a few counts of this clonotype. The rearrangement joins TRBV5-6 to TRBJ2-7, with 9 bases lining up with TRBD2. CDR1 is SGHDT, CDR2 YYEEEE, per germline. This CDR3 comprises 14 residues. V shed 5 bases and J 7 bases; nucleotides not matched to a gene: 10. Here the CDR3 reads CASRSAGGVDEQYF. In DNA, the CDR3 is TGTGCCAGCAGGTCAGCGGGGGGCGTGGATGAGCAGTACTTC.

This clonotype was detected only a few times. V gene TRBV7-2 combines with J gene TRBJ1-6; D is possibly TRBD1 (5 bases). Germline CDR1 is SGHTA and CDR2 is FQGNSA. The CDR3 covers 16 residues. Trimming left V 1 base short and J 5 bases short, with 12 bases between. The CDR3 spells CASSLVSAGNNSPLHF. Written as DNA, the CDR3 is TGTGCCAGCAGCTTAGTGTCGGCAGGGAATAATTCACCCCTCCACTTT.

This clonotype has a count of ten or more. The chain uses TRBV20-1 and TRBJ2-7, with 9 positions matching TRBD2. V shed 0 bases, J shed 3 bases, and the junction held 12 bases outside the gene matches. CDR1 and CDR2 (germline): DFQATT, SNEGSKA (reference sequence). The CDR3 has 17 amino acids. CDR3 region: CSAREVSGSLSDYEQYF. The CDR3 DNA reads as TGCAGTGCTAGAGAAGTTAGCGGGAGCCTCTCCGACTACGAGCAGTACTTC.